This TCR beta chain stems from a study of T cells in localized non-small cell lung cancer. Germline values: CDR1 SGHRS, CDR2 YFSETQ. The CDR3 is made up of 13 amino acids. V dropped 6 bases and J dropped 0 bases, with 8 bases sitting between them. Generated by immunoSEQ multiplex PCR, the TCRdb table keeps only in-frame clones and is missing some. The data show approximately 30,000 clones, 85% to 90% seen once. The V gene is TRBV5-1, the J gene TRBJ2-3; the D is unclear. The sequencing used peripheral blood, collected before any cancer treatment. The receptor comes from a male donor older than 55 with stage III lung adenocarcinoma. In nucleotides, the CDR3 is TGCGCCAGCAACTTAGGGAGCACAGATACGCAGTATTTT. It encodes CASNLGSTDTQYF.